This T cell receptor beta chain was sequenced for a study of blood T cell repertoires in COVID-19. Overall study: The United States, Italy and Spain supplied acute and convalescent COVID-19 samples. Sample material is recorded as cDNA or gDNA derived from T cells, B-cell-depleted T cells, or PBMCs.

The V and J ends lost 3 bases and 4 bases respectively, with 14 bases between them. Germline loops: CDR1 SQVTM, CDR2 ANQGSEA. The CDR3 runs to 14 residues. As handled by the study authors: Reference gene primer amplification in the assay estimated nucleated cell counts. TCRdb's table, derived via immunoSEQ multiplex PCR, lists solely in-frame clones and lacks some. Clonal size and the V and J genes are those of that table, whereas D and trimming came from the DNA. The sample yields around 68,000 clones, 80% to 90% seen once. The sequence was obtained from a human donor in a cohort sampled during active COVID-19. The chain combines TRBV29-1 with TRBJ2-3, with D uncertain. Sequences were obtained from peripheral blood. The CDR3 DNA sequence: TGCAGCGTTGACGGCGATCTGGGCCCAGATACGCAGTATTTT. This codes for CSVDGDLGPDTQYF.